These 10 T cell receptor beta chains originate from one sample sequenced in a study of breast tumors, draining lymph nodes, adjacent tissues. TCRdb redid the calling of the multiplex PCR reads with MiXCR, one entry per CDR3 protein. The sample includes about 230,000 distinct CDR3 sequences, 32% seen only once; the top ten take around 1.5%. Breast cancer patients provided tissue from their axillary draining lymph nodes. The specimen sequenced was axillary lymph node tissue. The receptors were gathered from a female donor with breast cancer. Some clones in this sample may be carry-over from other donors' samples.

The chain joins TRBV2 to TRBJ2-3; tentatively, D is TRBD1 (6 bases). Per germline, CDR1 SNHLY and CDR2 FYNNEI. There are 13 residues in the CDR3. V gave up 6 bases and J gave up 5 bases, with 12 bases separating them. CDR3 nucleotides: TGTGCCAGCAGCGCAGGGGCAGGAGATACGCAGTATTTT. Its protein product is CASSAGAGDTQYF.

The chain is built from TRBV6-1 and TRBJ1-6; the D gene is possibly TRBD1 (5 bases). Germline values: CDR1 MNHNS, CDR2 SASEGT. V was trimmed by 4 bases and J by 7 bases, leaving 17 bases between them. There are 16 residues in the CDR3. CDR3 in DNA: TGTGCCAGCAGTGTCCGACAGAAGCACGCCAATTCACCCCTCCACTTT. It is translated as CASSVRQKHANSPLHF.

There are a few counts of this clonotype. The chain is built from TRBV20-1 and TRBJ2-1, with 13 nucleotides matching TRBD2. V shed 2 bases, J shed 7 bases, and the junction held 14 bases outside the gene matches. Germline assignment: CDR1 DFQATT and CDR2 SNEGSKA (reference sequence). The CDR3 has 18 residues. The CDR3 sequence is CSARSGTSGTTPGNEQFF. DNA of the CDR3: TGCAGTGCTAGATCCGGGACTAGCGGGACTACACCCGGGAATGAGCAGTTCTTC.

This clonotype was seen a handful of times. The V call is TRBV6-5, the J call TRBJ1-1, with 9 bases lining up with TRBD1. This CDR3 contains 12 residues. Unmatched junction bases numbered 0, after V lost 4 bases and J lost 6 bases. CDR1 is MNHEY and CDR2 is SVGAGI in the germline V gene. CDR3 bases: TGTGCCAGCAGTTGGACAGGGGCTGAAGCTTTCTTT. Translating it yields CASSWTGAEAFF.

This clonotype was recorded at least ten times. This chain links TRBV2 with TRBJ1-3; 8 bases are shared with TRBD1. The J segment lost 2 bases and the V segment lost 5 bases, leaving 5 bases of the junction unmatched. The CDR3 extends over 15 amino acids. In germline, CDR1 is SNHLY, CDR2 FYNNEI. DNA of the CDR3: TGTGCCAGCAGTAGTTCCAGGGGGCCTGGAAACACCATATATTTT. It yields the protein CASSSSRGPGNTIYF. Using reference TRBV2 and TRBJ1-3 for the parts outside the CDR3, the full variable domain is EPEVTQTPSHQVTQMGQEVILRCVPISNHLYFYWYRQILGQKVEFLVSFYNNEISEKSEIFDDQFSVERPDGSNFTLKIRSTKLEDSAMYFCASSSSRGPGNTIYFGEGSWLTVV.

The chain combines TRBV9 with TRBJ1-2; D may be TRBD1 (6 bases). The ends were cut back, 0 bases at V and 8 bases at J, with 11 bases in the middle. The CDR3 contains 13 residues. From germline, CDR1 is SGDLS and CDR2 YYNGEE. CDR3 nucleotide sequence: TGTGCCAGCAGCGTAGAGGGGGGGGCCGGCTACACCTTC. Its translation is CASSVEGGAGYTF. The whole variable domain, remainder taken from reference TRBV9 and TRBJ1-2, is DSGVTQTPKHLITATGQRVTLRCSPRSGDLSVYWYQQSLDQGLQFLIQYYNGEERAKGNILERFSAQQFPDLHSELNLSSLELGDSALYFCASSVEGGAGYTFGSGTRLTVV.

With respect to this clonotype: This sequence may be a read error, since a much larger clone differs from it by one base. The genes are TRBV18 and TRBJ2-1; D gene unclear. Germline V gene sequence: CDR1 KGHSH, CDR2 LQKENI. This CDR3 contains 12 residues. The CDR3 DNA follows: TGTGCCAACTCACCAGAAGGCGGCTGGCAGTTCTTC. It encodes CANSPEGGWQFF. The variable domain in full, with the rest retrieved from reference TRBV18 and TRBJ2-1, is NAGVMQNPRHLVRRRGQEARLRCSPMKGHSHVYWYRQLPEEGLKFMVYLQKENIIDESGMPKERFSAEFPKEGPSILRIQQVVRGDSAAYFCANSPEGGWQFFGPGTRLTVL.

Many counts were recorded for this clonotype. The chain links TRBV7-9 to TRBJ2-6; the match to TRBD1 covers 7 bases. Germline CDR1 SEHNR, CDR2 FQNEAQ (reference sequence). The CDR3 is 15 residues long. V was pared by 5 bases and J by 4 bases, with 5 bases of the junction left unmatched. CDR3 nucleotides: TGTGCCAGCAGCAAGACAGGGACGGGGGCCAACGTCCTGACTTTC. This sequence encodes CASSKTGTGANVLTF.

This clonotype has ten or more counts. The gene calls are TRBV7-8 and TRBJ1-3, with D maybe TRBD1 (5 bases). V dropped 5 bases and J dropped 0 bases, with 11 bases sitting between them. Germline-derived CDR1 and CDR2 are SGHVS and FQNEAQ. The CDR3 runs to 15 residues. CDR3 bases: TGTGCCAGCAGCCCAGCCGGGACCTCTGGAAACACCATATATTTT. Residues: CASSPAGTSGNTIYF. The full variable domain, with the rest looked up from reference TRBV7-8 and TRBJ1-3, is GAGVSQSPRYKVAKRGQDVALRCDPISGHVSLFWYQQALGQGPEFLTYFQNEAQLDKSGLPSDRFFAERPEGSVSTLKIQRTQQEDSAVYLCASSPAGTSGNTIYFGEGSWLTVV.

The rearrangement links TRBV7-2 to TRBJ1-1; 11 nucleotides align to TRBD1. V lost 5 bases and J lost 4; bases outside the gene matches: 6. Germline CDR1 and CDR2: SGHTA and FQGNSA. The CDR3 loop spans 15 amino acids. CDR3 residues: CASSTGTGGSTEAFF. DNA of the CDR3: TGTGCCAGCAGCACCGGGACAGGGGGGAGCACTGAAGCTTTCTTT.